This TCR beta chain was found in a study of blood T cells in healthy people across ages. General study points: Naive CD4+ cell counts and diversity both ran higher in long-lived than in aged donors.

It was with a sample-barcoded 5' primer and a J-beta primer mix that a second PCR of about 7 to 12 cycles was run. A template-switch adaptor containing 12 random nucleotides labeled each cDNA molecule. A single record per CDR3 protein comes from TCRdb applying MiXCR to the 5' RACE reads. The sample consists of hundreds of thousands of distinct CDR3 sequences, 29% of them appearing once. This clonotype has at least ten counts. Its antigen remains unidentified. This CDR3 spans 16 amino acids. V lost 4 bases to trimming and J lost 5 bases, with 21 bases between them. The germline V gene encodes CDR1 SGHDT and CDR2 YYEEEE. Ranging in age from about 6 to 90, the donors were healthy Caucasian individuals from Russia. The study isolated at least 6.5 million PBMCs from each sample.

The rearrangement joins TRBV5-6 to TRBJ2-5; D may be TRBD2 (6 bases). The receptor was derived from a woman older than 75 in good health. Sequencing was performed on blood. CDR3 nucleotide sequence: TGTGCCAGCAGCCCGGATCCGACGGGGGATGGGGAGACCCAGTACTTC. It encodes CASSPDPTGDGETQYF.